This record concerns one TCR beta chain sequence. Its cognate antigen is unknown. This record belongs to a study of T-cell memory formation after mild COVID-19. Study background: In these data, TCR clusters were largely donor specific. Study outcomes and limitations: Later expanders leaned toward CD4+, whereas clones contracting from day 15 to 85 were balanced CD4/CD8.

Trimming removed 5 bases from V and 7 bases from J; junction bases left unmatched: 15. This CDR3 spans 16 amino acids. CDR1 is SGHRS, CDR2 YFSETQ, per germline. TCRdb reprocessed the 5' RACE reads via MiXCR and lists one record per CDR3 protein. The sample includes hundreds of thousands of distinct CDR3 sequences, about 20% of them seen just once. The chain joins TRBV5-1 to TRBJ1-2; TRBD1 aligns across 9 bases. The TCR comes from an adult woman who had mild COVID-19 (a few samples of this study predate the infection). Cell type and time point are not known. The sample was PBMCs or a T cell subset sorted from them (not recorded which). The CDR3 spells CASRPGTGNPTGGYTF. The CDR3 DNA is TGCGCCAGCAGACCCGGGACAGGGAACCCAACTGGTGGCTACACCTTC. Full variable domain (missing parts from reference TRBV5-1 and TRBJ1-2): KAGVTQTPRYLIKTRGQQVTLSCSPISGHRSVSWYQQTPGQGLQFLFEYFSETQRNKGNFPGRFSGRQFSNSRSEMNVSTLELGDSALYLCASRPGTGNPTGGYTFGSGTRLTVV.